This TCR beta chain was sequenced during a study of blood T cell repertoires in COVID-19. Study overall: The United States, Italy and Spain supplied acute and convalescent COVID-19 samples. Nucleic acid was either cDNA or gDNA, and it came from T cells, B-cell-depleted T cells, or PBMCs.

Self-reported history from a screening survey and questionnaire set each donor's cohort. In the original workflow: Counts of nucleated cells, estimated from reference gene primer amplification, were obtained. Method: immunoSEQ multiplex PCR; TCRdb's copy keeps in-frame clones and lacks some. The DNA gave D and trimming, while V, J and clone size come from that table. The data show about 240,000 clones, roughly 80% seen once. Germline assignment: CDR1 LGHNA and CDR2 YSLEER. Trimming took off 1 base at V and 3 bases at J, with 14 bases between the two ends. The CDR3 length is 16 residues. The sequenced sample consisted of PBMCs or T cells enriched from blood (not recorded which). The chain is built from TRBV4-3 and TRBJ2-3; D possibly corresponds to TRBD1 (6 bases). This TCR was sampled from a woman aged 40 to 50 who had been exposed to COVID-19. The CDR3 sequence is CASSQGQGMGTDTQYF. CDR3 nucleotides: TGCGCCAGCAGCCAAGGGCAGGGGATGGGGACAGATACGCAGTATTTT.